The following is a T cell receptor beta chain sequence with its context. This specimen belongs to a study of blood T cell repertoires in COVID-19. Study-level background: PBMCs, B-cell-depleted T cells, or T cells provided the cDNA or gDNA that made up the material.

Libraries were prepared by immunoSEQ multiplex PCR; TCRdb keeps only in-frame clonotypes and omits some of them. The sample includes 220,000 or so clones, around 87% of them seen just once. V was trimmed by 5 bases and J by 10 bases, leaving 18 bases between them. Germline CDR1 is MNHEY and CDR2 is SVGAGI. The CDR3 is made up of 14 amino acids. Sequencing was carried out using peripheral blood. The sequence was obtained from a woman between 50 and 59 years old with COVID-19, enrolled during active disease. This rearrangement joins TRBV6-5 to TRBJ2-4; tentatively, D is TRBD2 (5 bases). CDR3 region: CASSTPAGSSIQYF. CDR3 bases: TGTGCCAGCAGTACGCCCGCGGGCTCTTCGATTCAGTACTTC.